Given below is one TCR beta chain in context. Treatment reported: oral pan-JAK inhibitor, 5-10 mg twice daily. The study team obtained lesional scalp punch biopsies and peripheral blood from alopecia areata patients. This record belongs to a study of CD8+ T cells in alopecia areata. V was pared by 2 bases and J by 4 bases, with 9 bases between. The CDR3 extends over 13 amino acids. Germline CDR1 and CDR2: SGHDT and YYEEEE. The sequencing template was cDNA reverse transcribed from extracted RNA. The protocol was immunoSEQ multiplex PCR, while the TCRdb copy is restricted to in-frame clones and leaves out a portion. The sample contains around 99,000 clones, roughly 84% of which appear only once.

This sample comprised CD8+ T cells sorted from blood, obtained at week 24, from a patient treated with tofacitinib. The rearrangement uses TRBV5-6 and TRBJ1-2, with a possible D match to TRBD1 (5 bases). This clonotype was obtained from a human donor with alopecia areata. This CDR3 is CASSFDSPYGYTF. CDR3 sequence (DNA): TGTGCCAGCAGCTTTGACAGTCCCTATGGCTACACCTTC. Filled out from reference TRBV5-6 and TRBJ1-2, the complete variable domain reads DAGVTQSPTHLIKTRGQQVTLRCSPKSGHDTVSWYQQALGQGPQFIFQYYEEEERQRGNFPDRFSGHQFPNYSSELNVNALLLGDSALYLCASSFDSPYGYTFGSGTRLTVV.